The clone carrying this T cell receptor beta chain was detected only a few times. Its antigen is not identified. Each individual donor underwent a draw of roughly 10 milliliters of peripheral blood. The study isolated at least 6.5 million PBMCs from each sample. V lost 2 bases and J lost 7; bases outside the gene matches: 12. This CDR3 is 17 amino acids long. CDR1 SGHTA and CDR2 FQGTGA come from the germline V gene. Primers used in a second PCR of roughly 6 to 12 cycles were a sample-barcoded 5' primer and a J-beta primer mix. A template-switch adaptor that had 12 random nucleotides put a tag on each cDNA molecule. TCRdb itself ran the 5' RACE reads through MiXCR, one entry per CDR3 protein. This sample carries about 730,000 distinct CDR3 sequences, roughly 41% of them seen once, and the ten largest clones take around a fifth. This sample is drawn from a study of blood T cells in healthy people across ages. The study, taken as a whole, reports: Long-lived donors carried more naive CD4+ cells and greater diversity than aged donors.

This chain joins TRBV7-3 and TRBJ2-1; 9 positions agree with TRBD2. The sequence derives from a woman aged 60-75 years in good health. The sample comprised blood. This CDR3 is CASSLAGGALQTNEQFF. DNA for the CDR3: TGTGCCAGCAGCTTAGCGGGGGGGGCCCTTCAGACGAATGAGCAGTTCTTC.